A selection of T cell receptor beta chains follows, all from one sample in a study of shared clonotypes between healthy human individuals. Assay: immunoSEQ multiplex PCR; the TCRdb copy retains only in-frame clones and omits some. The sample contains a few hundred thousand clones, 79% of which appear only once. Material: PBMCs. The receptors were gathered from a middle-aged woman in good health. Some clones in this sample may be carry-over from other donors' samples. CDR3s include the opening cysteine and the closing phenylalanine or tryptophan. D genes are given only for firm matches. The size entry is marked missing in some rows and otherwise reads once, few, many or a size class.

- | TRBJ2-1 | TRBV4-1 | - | CASSQGNPEREQFF | TGCGCCAGCAGCCAAGGAAACCCCGAGCGTGAGCAGTTCTTC
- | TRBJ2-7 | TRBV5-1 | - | CVSARDGAYEQYF | TGCGTTTCGGCACGGGACGGAGCCTACGAGCAGTACTTC
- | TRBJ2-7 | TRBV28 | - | CASGLFQGRYEQYF | TGTGCCAGCGGTCTTTTTCAGGGGAGATACGAGCAGTACTTC
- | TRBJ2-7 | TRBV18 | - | CASSPTLSSYEQYF | TGTGCCAGCTCACCGACCCTGAGCTCCTACGAGCAGTACTTC
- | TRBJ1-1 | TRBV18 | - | CASSPPVQNTEAFF | TGTGCCAGCTCACCACCTGTACAGAACACTGAAGCTTTCTTT
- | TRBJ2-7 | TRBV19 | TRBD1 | CASSILRGQNYEQYF | TGTGCCAGTAGTATACTTCGGGGACAGAACTACGAGCAGTACTTC
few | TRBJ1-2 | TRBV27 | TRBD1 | CASSRNRGRGYTF | TGTGCCAGCAGCAGAAACAGGGGTCGGGGCTACACCTTC
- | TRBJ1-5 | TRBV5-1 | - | CASSLDGFQPQHF | TGCGCCAGCAGCTTGGATGGATTTCAGCCCCAGCATTTT
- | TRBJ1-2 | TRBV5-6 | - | CASHTGYYGYTF | TGTGCCAGCCATACAGGGTACTATGGCTACACCTTC
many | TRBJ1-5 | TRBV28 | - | CASSLWNPSHGGNQPQHF | TGTGCCAGCAGTTTATGGAATCCCTCACACGGGGGCAATCAGCCCCAGCATTTT
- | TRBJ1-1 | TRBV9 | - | CASSGVTNTEAFF | TGTGCCAGCTCCGGGGTAACGAACACTGAAGCTTTCTTT
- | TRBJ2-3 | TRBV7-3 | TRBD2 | CASSLGPSGGTDTQYF | TGTGCCAGCAGCTTAGGGCCTAGCGGAGGCACAGATACGCAGTATTTT
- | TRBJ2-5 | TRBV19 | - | CASSTGVGETQYF | TGTGCCAGTAGTACAGGGGTTGGAGAGACCCAGTACTTC
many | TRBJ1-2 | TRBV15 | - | CATSFGSNGGYTF | TGTGCCACCTCCTTTGGGTCGAACGGTGGCTACACCTTC
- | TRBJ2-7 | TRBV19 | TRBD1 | CASSTTWDSSYEQYF | TGTGCCAGTAGTACCACGTGGGACAGTTCCTACGAGCAGTACTTC
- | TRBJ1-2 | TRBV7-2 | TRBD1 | CASSLVLGGTVYGYTF | TGTGCCAGCAGCTTAGTCTTGGGCGGGACAGTCTATGGCTACACCTTC
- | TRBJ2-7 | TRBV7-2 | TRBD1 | CASSLRTGEYEQYF | TGTGCCAGCAGCTTAAGGACAGGAGAGTACGAGCAGTACTTC
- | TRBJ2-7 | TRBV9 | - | CASSVVGSSYEQYF | TGTGCCAGCAGCGTAGTCGGGAGCTCCTACGAGCAGTACTTC
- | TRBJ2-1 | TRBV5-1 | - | CASNRQGVDEQFF | TGCGCCAGCAATCGGCAGGGTGTGGATGAGCAGTTCTTC
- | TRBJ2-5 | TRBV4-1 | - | CASSLLRRETQYF | TGCGCCAGCAGCCTTCTTAGAAGAGAGACCCAGTACTTC
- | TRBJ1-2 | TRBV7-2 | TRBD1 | CASSFDRGQIGYTF | TGTGCCAGCAGCTTCGACAGGGGGCAAATTGGCTACACCTTC
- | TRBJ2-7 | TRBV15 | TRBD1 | CATSRGDRDSYEQYF | TGTGCCACCAGCAGAGGGGACAGGGATTCCTACGAGCAGTACTTC
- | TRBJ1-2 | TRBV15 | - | CATYGEGYTF | TGTGCCACCTACGGCGAGGGCTACACCTTC
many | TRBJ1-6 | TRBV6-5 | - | CASSSGSYNSPLHF | TGTGCCAGCAGCTCAGGCTCCTATAATTCACCCCTCCACTTT
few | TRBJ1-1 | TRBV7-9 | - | CASSFTGNTEAFF | TGTGCCAGCAGCTTCACAGGGAACACTGAAGCTTTCTTT
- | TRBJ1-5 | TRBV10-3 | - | CATKDRTYQPQHF | TGTGCCACCAAGGACAGAACCTATCAGCCCCAGCATTTT
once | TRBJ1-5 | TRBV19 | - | CASSPGQQGPQHF | TGTGCCAGTAGTCCCGGACAGCAAGGGCCCCAGCATTTT
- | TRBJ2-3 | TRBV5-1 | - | CASSLRLPPDTQYF | TGCGCCAGCAGCTTGCGGCTGCCCCCGGATACGCAGTATTTT
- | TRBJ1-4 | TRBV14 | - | CASSQDTGYANEKLFF | TGTGCCAGCAGCCAAGACACCGGATATGCTAATGAAAAACTGTTTTTT
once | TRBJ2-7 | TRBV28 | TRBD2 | CASKVRPTSASSYEQYF | TGTGCCAGCAAGGTGAGGCCTACTAGCGCGAGCTCCTACGAGCAGTACTTC
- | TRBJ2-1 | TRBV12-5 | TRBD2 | CASSGGGEQFF | TGTGCTAGCTCGGGGGGTGGTGAGCAGTTCTTC
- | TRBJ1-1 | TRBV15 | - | CATALPGENTEAFF | TGTGCCACAGCATTGCCGGGGGAGAACACTGAAGCTTTCTTT
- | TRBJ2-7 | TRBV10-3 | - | CAISRGAGGPHEQYF | TGTGCCATCAGTCGGGGGGCAGGGGGACCCCACGAGCAGTACTTC
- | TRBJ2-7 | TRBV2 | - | CASRTTGQRTYEQYF | TGTGCCAGCAGGACCACCGGACAGCGAACCTACGAGCAGTACTTC
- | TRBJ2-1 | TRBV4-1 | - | CASAAPGTDRYEQFF | TGCGCCAGCGCCGCCCCCGGGACGGACCGCTATGAGCAGTTCTTC
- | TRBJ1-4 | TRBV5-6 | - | CASSLSGVEKLFF | TGTGCCAGCAGCCTGTCAGGGGTTGAAAAACTGTTTTTT
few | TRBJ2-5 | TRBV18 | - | CASSPPSAETQYF | TGTGCCAGCTCACCACCGTCAGCAGAGACCCAGTACTTC
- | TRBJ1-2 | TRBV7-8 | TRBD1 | CASSDGTVDGYTF | TGTGCCAGCAGCGACGGGACAGTCGATGGCTACACCTTC
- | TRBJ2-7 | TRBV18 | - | CASSPPVARVYEQYF | TGTGCCAGCTCACCACCGGTGGCCAGGGTCTACGAGCAGTACTTC
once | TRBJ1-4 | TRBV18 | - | CASSPENPATNEKLFF | TGTGCCAGCTCACCAGAGAACCCCGCAACTAATGAAAAACTGTTTTTT
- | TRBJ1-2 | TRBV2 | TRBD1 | CASSGTGNYGYTF | TGTGCCAGCAGTGGGACAGGGAACTATGGCTACACCTTC